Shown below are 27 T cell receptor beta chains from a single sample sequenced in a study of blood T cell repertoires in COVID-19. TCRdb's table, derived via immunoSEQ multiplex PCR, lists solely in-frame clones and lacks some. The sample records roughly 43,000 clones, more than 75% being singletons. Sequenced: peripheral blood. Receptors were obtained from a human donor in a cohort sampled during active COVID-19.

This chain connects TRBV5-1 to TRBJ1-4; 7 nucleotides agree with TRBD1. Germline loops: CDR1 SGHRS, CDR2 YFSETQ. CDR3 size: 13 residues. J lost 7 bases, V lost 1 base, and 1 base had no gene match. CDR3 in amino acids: CASSLTGAEKLFF. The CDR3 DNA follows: TGCGCCAGCAGCTTGACAGGGGCTGAAAAACTGTTTTTT.

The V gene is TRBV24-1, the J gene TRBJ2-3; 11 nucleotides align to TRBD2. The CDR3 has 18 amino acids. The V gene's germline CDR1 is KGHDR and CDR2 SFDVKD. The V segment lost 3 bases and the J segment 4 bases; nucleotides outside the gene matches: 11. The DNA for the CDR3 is TGTGCCACCAGTGATAGTGTAGCGGGAGGGCCAGGGGCAGATACGCAGTATTTT. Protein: CATSDSVAGGPGADTQYF.

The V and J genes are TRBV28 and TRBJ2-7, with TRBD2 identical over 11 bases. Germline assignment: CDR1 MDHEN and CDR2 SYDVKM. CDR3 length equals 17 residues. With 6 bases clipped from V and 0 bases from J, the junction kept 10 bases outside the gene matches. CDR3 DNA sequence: TGTGCCAGCAGCGATTCTGGGACTAGCGGATTCTCCTACGAGCAGTACTTC. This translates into CASSDSGTSGFSYEQYF.

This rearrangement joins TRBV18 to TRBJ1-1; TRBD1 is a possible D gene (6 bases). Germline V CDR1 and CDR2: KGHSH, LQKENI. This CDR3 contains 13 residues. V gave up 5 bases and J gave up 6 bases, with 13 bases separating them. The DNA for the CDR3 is TGTGCCAGCTCAAGCAGGGGCTTCCCTGAAGCTTTCTTT. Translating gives CASSSRGFPEAFF. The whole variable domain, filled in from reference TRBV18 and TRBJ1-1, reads NAGVMQNPRHLVRRRGQEARLRCSPMKGHSHVYWYRQLPEEGLKFMVYLQKENIIDESGMPKERFSAEFPKEGPSILRIQQVVRGDSAAYFCASSSRGFPEAFFGQGTRLTVV.

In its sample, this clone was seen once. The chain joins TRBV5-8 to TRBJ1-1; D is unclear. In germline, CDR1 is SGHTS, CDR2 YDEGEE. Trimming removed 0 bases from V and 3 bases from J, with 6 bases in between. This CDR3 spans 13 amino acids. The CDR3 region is CASSLGHYTEAFF. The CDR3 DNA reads TGTGCCAGCAGCTTGGGCCACTACACTGAAGCTTTCTTT.

Here the CDR3 reads CASSTRDTVFYGYTF. CDR3 DNA: TGCGCCAGCAGCACCCGGGACACTGTTTTTTATGGCTACACCTTC. The chain carries TRBV4-1 and TRBJ1-2; tentatively, D is TRBD1 (6 bases). Germline CDR1 is MGHRA and CDR2 is YSYEKL. The ends were cut back, 5 bases at V and 5 bases at J, with 18 bases in the middle. The CDR3 loop spans 15 amino acids.

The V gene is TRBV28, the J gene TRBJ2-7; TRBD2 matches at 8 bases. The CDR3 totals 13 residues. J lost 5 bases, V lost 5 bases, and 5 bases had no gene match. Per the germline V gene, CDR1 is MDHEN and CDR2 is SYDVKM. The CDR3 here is CASSPSGSDEQYF. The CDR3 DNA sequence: TGTGCCAGCAGTCCGAGCGGGAGCGACGAGCAGTACTTC. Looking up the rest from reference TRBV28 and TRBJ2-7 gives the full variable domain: DVKVTQSSRYLVKRTGEKVFLECVQDMDHENMFWYRQDPGLGLRLIYFSYDVKMKEKGDIPEGYSVSREKKERFSLILESASTNQTSMYLCASSPSGSDEQYFGPGTRLTVT.

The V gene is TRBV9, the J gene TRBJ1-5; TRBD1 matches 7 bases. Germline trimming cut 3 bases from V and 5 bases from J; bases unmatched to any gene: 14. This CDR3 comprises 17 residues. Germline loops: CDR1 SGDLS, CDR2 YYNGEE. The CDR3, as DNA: TGTGCCAGCAGCGCCTCGGTAGGGGGCAGGGATGATCAGCCCCAGCATTTT. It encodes CASSASVGGRDDQPQHF.

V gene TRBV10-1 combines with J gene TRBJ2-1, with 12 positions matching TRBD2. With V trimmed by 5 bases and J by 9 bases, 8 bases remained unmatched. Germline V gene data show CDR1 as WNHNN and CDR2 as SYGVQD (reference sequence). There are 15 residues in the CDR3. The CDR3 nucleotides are TGCGCCAGCAGTCCCGGGACTAGCGGGCGGGGTGAGCAGTTCTTC. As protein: CASSPGTSGRGEQFF.

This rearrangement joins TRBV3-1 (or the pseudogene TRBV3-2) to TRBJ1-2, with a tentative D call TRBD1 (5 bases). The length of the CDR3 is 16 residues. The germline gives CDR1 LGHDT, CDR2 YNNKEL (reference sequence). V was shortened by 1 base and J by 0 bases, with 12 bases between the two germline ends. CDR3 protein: CASSQGEGIANYGYTF. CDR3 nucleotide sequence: TGTGCCAGCAGCCAAGGGGAGGGGATAGCTAACTATGGCTACACCTTC.

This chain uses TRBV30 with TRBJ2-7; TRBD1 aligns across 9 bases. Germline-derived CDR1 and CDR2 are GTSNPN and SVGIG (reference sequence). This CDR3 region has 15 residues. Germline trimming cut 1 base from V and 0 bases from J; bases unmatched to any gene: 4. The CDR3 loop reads CAWSEPGQGSYEQYF. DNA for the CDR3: TGTGCCTGGAGTGAACCGGGACAGGGCTCCTACGAGCAGTACTTC.

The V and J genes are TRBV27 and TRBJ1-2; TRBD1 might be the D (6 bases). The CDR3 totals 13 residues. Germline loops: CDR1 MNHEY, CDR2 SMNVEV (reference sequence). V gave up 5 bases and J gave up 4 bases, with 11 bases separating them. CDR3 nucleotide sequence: TGTGCCAGCAGTCTGACAGGAGGCTATGGCTACACCTTC. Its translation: CASSLTGGYGYTF.

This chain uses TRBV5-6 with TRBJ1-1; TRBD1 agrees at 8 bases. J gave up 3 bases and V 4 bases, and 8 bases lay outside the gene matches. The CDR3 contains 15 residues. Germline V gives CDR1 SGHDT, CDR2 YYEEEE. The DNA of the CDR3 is TGTGCCAGCAGCACGACAGGGGCCGGGGACACTGAAGCTTTCTTT. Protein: CASSTTGAGDTEAFF.

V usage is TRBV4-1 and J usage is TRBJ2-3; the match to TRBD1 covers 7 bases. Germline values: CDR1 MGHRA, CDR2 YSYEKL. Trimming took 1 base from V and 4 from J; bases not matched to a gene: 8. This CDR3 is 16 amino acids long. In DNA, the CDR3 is TGCGCCAGCAGCCAAGCCGATCGACAGGGCCCAGATACGCAGTATTTT. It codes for CASSQADRQGPDTQYF.

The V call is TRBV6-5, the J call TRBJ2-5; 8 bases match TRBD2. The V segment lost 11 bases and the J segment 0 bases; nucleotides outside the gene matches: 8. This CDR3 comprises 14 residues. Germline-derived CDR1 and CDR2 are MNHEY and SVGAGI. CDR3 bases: TGTGCCGGGGGGAGTAGCGGGGACCAAGAGACCCAGTACTTC. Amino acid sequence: CAGGSSGDQETQYF.

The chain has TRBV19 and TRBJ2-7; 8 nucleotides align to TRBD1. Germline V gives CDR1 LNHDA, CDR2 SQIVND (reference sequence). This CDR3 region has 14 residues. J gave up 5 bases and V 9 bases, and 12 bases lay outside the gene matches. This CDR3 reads CASALNRGLHEQYF. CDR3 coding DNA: TGTGCCAGCGCCCTGAACAGGGGGTTACACGAGCAGTACTTC.

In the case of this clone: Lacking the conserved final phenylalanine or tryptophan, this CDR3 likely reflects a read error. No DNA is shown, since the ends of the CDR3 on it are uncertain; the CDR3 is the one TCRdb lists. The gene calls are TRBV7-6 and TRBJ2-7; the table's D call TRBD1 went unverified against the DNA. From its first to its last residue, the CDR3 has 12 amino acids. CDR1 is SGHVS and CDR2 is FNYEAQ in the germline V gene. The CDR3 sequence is CASSPPRDRGDH.

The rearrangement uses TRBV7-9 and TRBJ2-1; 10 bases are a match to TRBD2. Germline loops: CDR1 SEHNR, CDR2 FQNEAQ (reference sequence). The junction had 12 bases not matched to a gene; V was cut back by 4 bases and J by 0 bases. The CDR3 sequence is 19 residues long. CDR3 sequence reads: CASSSRGRSGGASYNEQFF. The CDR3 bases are TGTGCCAGCAGCTCCCGGGGTAGAAGCGGGGGGGCCTCCTACAATGAGCAGTTCTTC.

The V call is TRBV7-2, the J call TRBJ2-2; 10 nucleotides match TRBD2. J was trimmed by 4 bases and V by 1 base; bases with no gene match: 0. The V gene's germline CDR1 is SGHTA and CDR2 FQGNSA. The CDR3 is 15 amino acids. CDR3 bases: TGTGCCAGCAGCTTAGGACTAGCGGGCACCGGGGAGCTGTTTTTT. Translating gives CASSLGLAGTGELFF.

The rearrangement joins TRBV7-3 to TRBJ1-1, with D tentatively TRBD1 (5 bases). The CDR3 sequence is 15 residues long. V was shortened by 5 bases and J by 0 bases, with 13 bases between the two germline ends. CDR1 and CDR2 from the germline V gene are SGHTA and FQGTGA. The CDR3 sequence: CASSKRGTVNTEAFF. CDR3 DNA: TGTGCCAGCAGCAAACGGGGGACGGTGAACACTGAAGCTTTCTTT.

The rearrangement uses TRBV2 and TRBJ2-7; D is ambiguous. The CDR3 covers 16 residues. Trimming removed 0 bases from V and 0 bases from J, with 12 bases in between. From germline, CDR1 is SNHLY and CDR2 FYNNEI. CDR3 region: CASSEAGSQSSYEQYF. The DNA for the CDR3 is TGTGCCAGCAGTGAAGCAGGTAGCCAAAGCTCCTACGAGCAGTACTTC.

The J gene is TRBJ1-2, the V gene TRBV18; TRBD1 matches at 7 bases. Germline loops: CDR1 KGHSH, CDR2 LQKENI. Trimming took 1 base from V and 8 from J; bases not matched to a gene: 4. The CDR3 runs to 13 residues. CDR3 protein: CASSPQGAKGYTF. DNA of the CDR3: TGTGCCAGCTCACCACAGGGGGCGAAGGGCTACACCTTC.

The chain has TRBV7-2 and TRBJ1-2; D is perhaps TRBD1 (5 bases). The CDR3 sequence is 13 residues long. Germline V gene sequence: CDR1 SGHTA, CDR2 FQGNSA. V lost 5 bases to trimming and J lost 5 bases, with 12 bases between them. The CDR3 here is CASSHGGEYGYTF. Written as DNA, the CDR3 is TGTGCCAGCAGCCACGGGGGGGAGTATGGCTACACCTTC.

The DNA of the CDR3 is TGCGCCAGCAGCTCCACCGGGACAGGAAACTATGGCTACACCTTC. Its protein product is CASSSTGTGNYGYTF. The gene calls are TRBV5-1 and TRBJ1-2; 8 nucleotides align to TRBD1. With 3 bases clipped from V and 2 bases from J, the junction kept 6 bases outside the gene matches. CDR1 and CDR2 from the germline V gene are SGHRS and YFSETQ. This CDR3 spans 15 amino acids.

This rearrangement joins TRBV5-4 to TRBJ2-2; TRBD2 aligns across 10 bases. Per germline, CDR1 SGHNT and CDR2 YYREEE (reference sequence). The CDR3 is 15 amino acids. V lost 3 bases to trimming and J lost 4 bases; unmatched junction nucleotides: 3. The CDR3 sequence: CASSSGTSATGELFF. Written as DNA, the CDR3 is TGTGCCAGCAGCTCCGGGACTAGCGCCACCGGGGAGCTGTTTTTT.

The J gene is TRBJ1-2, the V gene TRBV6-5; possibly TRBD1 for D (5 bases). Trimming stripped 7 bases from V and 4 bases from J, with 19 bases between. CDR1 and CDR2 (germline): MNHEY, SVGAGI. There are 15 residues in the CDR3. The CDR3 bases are TGTGCCAGCACCTCCCGGGACGGGGGAGCCTATGGCTACACCTTC. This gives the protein CASTSRDGGAYGYTF.

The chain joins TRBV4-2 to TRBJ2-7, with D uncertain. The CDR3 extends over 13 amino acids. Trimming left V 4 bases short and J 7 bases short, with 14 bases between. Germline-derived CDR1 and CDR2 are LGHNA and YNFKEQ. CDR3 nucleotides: TGTGCCAGCAGCCTCGCCCCGGGTGGAGAGCAGTACTTC. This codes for CASSLAPGGEQYF.